This TCR beta chain was sequenced during a study of CD8+ T cells in alopecia areata. The overall study: At a dose of 5 to 10 mg twice daily, oral tofacitinib was given to treated patients. Points from the study as a whole: Many expanded lesional clones stayed in scalp and blood while on tofacitinib. Clonality exceeded that of normal scalp in lesional scalp, most notably in alopecia totalis/universalis. Tofacitinib delivered significant drops in scalp clonality and in expanded CD8+ clones among the top 100.

Treatment indicated: oral pan-JAK inhibitor, 5-10 mg twice daily. As concerns this clone: Its antigen is unidentified.

The CDR3 runs to 16 residues. The V end lost 4 bases, the J end lost 3 bases, and 13 bases lay between the germline ends. CDR1 and CDR2 from the germline V gene are LGHNA and YSLEER. Extraction of RNA preceded its reverse transcription into cDNA, which served as the sequencing template. Repertoires were generated with immunoSEQ multiplex PCR, while TCRdb's copy carries only in-frame clones and drops some. There are 200,000 to 250,000 clones in the sample; under 70% occur only once, and roughly 4.2% lies in the top ten. The source is a human donor with alopecia areata. The material was CD4+ T cells sorted from blood, obtained at week 4, from a patient treated with tofacitinib. V and J are TRBV4-3 and TRBJ2-6; the D gene could be TRBD1 or TRBD2 (6 bases each). In DNA, the CDR3 is TGCGCCAGCAGCCGAGATGGGGGGCATGGGGCCAACGTCCTGACTTTC. Translation gives CASSRDGGHGANVLTF.